This T cell receptor beta chain was profiled in a study of blood T cell repertoires in COVID-19. CDR1 GTSNPN and CDR2 SVGIG come from the germline V gene (reference sequence). V was pared by 6 bases and J by 0 bases, with 8 bases of the junction left unmatched. This CDR3 has 16 amino acids. The protocol was immunoSEQ multiplex PCR, while the TCRdb copy is restricted to in-frame clones and leaves out a portion. The sample lists about 250,000 clones, about 85% occurring once. V and J are TRBV30 and TRBJ2-7, with 13 bases that match TRBD2. The clonotype comes from a woman in her fifties or sixties who had recovered from COVID-19. The sequencing sample was made of PBMCs or T cells enriched from blood (not recorded which). The chain's CDR3 is CACTSGRAWSSYEQYF. CDR3 DNA sequence: TGTGCCTGCACTAGCGGGAGGGCTTGGAGCTCCTACGAGCAGTACTTC.